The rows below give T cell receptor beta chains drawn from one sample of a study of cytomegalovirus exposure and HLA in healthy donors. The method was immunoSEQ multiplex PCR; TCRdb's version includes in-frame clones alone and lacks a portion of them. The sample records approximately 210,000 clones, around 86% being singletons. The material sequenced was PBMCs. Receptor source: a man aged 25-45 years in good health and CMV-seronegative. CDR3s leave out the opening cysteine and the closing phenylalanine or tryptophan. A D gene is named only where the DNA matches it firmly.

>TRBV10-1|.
ASSGGRSYSGNTIY
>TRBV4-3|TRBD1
ASSQVGTDYNEQF
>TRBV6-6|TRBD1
ATTGTATSYEQY
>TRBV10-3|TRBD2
AISMLAGEIGEQF
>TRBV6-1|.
ASTHNYGYT
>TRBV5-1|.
ASSALSRGYHEQY
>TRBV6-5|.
ASSYGDRGTEAF
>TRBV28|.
ASSLPGGAEAF
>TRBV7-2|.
ASSLTGTGELF
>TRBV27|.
ASSRRSGGNQPQH
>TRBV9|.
ASTAGGGNTIY
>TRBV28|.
ASSLGDRAF
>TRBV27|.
ASSATGSPYQPQH
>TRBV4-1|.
ASGNPSYEQY
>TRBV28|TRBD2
ASSLWGTSSTGELF
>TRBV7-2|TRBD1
ASSRGQGYEQY
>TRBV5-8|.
ASSVQRTTDTQY
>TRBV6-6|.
ASSTSHRGNYEQY
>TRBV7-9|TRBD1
ASSFNRGGHAGELF
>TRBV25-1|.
ASSETAAGWTEAF
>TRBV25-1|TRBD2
ASSVRAGEIYNEQF
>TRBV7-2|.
ASSIGQPYEQY
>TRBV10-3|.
AISETGPYNEQF
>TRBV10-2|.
ASRSSRPPNSPLH
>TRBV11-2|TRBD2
ASSLDPGLADQETQY
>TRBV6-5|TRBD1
ASSRQGNGYT
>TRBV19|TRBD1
ASSAGTASNQPQH
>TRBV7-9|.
ASSLSINTGELF
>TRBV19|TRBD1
ASSMGPPGTANTGELF
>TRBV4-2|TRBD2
ASSQRLAGGYEQY
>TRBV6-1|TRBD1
ASSIDRGAF
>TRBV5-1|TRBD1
ASTLGQGDTEAF
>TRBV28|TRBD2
ASSLRGSREQY
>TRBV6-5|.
ASSRGDRLYYEQY
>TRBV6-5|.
ASSWLSGANGLT
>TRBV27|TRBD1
ASSRNRDRGENTEAF
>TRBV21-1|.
ASSKQSGAEQY
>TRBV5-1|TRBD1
ASSLFGIGTAYEQY
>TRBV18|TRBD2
ASSPGAGLLNTGELF
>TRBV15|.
ATSTGEGETQY
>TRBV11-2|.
ASSSGQPYGYT
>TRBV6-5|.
TTGTPNTGELF
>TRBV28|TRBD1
ASSRTGWSEQY
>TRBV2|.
ASKLDPGGDSPLH
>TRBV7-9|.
ASRQSGSGNTIY